These T cell receptor beta chains were read from a single sample in a study of shared clonotypes between healthy human individuals. Produced via immunoSEQ multiplex PCR; TCRdb's table is partial and in-frame only. In the table there are some 2.1 million clones, about 93% of which are singletons. Sequencing was carried out using naive CD8+ T cells from PBMCs. All receptors come from a man aged 18 to 29 in good health. Some clones in this sample may be carry-over from other donors' samples. Both conserved end residues are part of each CDR3. The order of the fields is D gene, J gene, clone size, V gene, CDR3 DNA, CDR3 protein. D genes are given only for firm matches. Not every row has a clone size; where given, it reads once, few, many or a size class.

>NA|TRBJ2-7|NA|TRBV27
TGTGCCAGCAGTCCGTATCCCCCTGTGGCGGCACCCTTCTACGAGCAGTACTTC
CASSPYPPVAAPFYEQYF
>NA|TRBJ2-1|NA|TRBV9
TGTGCCAGCCGTGGACAGTACAATGAGCAGTTCTTC
CASRGQYNEQFF
>TRBD1|TRBJ1-1|NA|TRBV5-6
TGTGCCAGCAGCTTGGGGGGACAGCATGAAGCTTTCTTT
CASSLGGQHEAFF
>TRBD2|TRBJ2-2|NA|TRBV4-3
TGCGCCAGCAGCCAAGTAGTTAGCGGGGCCACGAACACCGGGGAGCTGTTTTTT
CASSQVVSGATNTGELFF
>NA|TRBJ2-1|NA|TRBV28
TGTGCCAGCAGTTTCCCGGGCCCTAATGAGCAGTTCTTC
CASSFPGPNEQFF
>TRBD2|TRBJ2-1|NA|TRBV11-2
TGTGCCAGCAGCTCCCTAAGACTAGCGGGAGGCCAGGATGAGCAGTTCTTC
CASSSLRLAGGQDEQFF
>TRBD2|TRBJ2-7|NA|TRBV11-2
TGTGCCAGCAGCTTAGGACCCCCTCCCCAGCGGGGGGACGAGCAGTACTTC
CASSLGPPPQRGDEQYF
>TRBD1|TRBJ2-1|NA|TRBV27
TGTGCCACCAGATCCAGGGCAGGGGGCTTGCATGAGCAGTTCTTC
CATRSRAGGLHEQFF
>NA|TRBJ2-1|NA|TRBV10-3
TGTGCCATCAGTGAGTCGAAGTGGGTTAGCCATGAGCAGTTCTTC
CAISESKWVSHEQFF
>NA|TRBJ1-1|NA|TRBV7-9
TGTGCCAGCAGCTTTTTGGGAAGAAACACTGAAGCTTTCTTT
CASSFLGRNTEAFF
>NA|TRBJ1-2|NA|TRBV28
TGTGCCAGCAGTTTATTACTCGGGACGGCCCATGGCTACACCTTC
CASSLLLGTAHGYTF
>TRBD2|TRBJ2-7|NA|TRBV5-4
TGTGCCAGCAGCTTTCAGGGTAGCGGGGTTTACGAGCAGTACTTC
CASSFQGSGVYEQYF
>TRBD2|TRBJ2-1|NA|TRBV30
TGTGCCTGGAGATGGCTAGCGGGAATCAATGAGCAGTTCTTC
CAWRWLAGINEQFF
>TRBD2|TRBJ2-3|NA|TRBV28
TGTGCCACCAGACTCCCGGGGGGGGCAGATACGCAGTATTTT
CATRLPGGADTQYF
>NA|TRBJ2-3|NA|TRBV5-1
TGCGCCAGCAGCCCATTCACAGACAATAGTGGGGATACGCAGTATTTT
CASSPFTDNSGDTQYF
>NA|TRBJ2-5|once|TRBV29-1
TGCAGCCCAATATACGAGTACCAAGAGACCCAGTACTTC
CSPIYEYQETQYF
>NA|TRBJ1-2|NA|TRBV14
TGTGCCAGCAGCCAAGATCTAAGGGGCAGTCCAGGACGTGGCTACACCTTC
CASSQDLRGSPGRGYTF
>NA|TRBJ2-1|NA|TRBV10-1
TGCGCCAGCAGTTCAAGACAGTCTTCTTACAATGAGCAGTTCTTC
CASSSRQSSYNEQFF
>NA|TRBJ1-1|NA|TRBV14
TGTGCCAGCAGCCCATCCCAGGGGCGGCACACTGAAGCTTTCTTT
CASSPSQGRHTEAFF
>NA|TRBJ2-7|NA|TRBV7-9
TGTGCCAGCAGCTTACGGGATCCCCCGGGTGAGCAGTACTTC
CASSLRDPPGEQYF
>TRBD1|TRBJ2-5|NA|TRBV2
TGTGCCAGCAGTCCCCCCGGGACAGAAGAGACCCAGTACTTC
CASSPPGTEETQYF
>NA|TRBJ1-1|NA|TRBV6-1
TGTGCCAGCCGCAACTGGGGTTGGGTAGCTTTCTTT
CASRNWGWVAFF
>NA|TRBJ1-3|once|TRBV11-2
TGTGCCAGCAGCTTAGATCTACTGTGGGGCTCTGGAAACACCATATATTTT
CASSLDLLWGSGNTIYF
>TRBD1|TRBJ2-5|NA|TRBV19
TGTGCCAGTAGTTCCTCCAGGGGGCGCGAGACCCAGTACTTC
CASSSSRGRETQYF
>NA|TRBJ2-7|NA|TRBV27
TGTGCCAGCAGTTTGGGGCAAGGAGGGAACGAGCAGTACTTC
CASSLGQGGNEQYF
>NA|TRBJ1-4|NA|TRBV15
TGTGCCACCAGCAGGGGGAAGGGGAACTCTAATGAAAAACTGTTTTTT
CATSRGKGNSNEKLFF
>NA|TRBJ1-5|NA|TRBV7-9
TGTGCCAGCAGCTTAGGGGGCGGTTGGCCCCAGCATTTT
CASSLGGGWPQHF
>NA|TRBJ1-2|NA|TRBV29-1
TGCAGCGTCCCGGAGCCAGAACCCCATCGAGTAGGCTACACCTTC
CSVPEPEPHRVGYTF
>TRBD2|TRBJ2-1|NA|TRBV11-2
TGTGCCAGCAGCCCCACGGGAGGCAGGTATAAGGAGGATGAGCAGTTCTTC
CASSPTGGRYKEDEQFF
>NA|TRBJ2-7|once|TRBV25-1
TGTGCCAGCAGTGGCCCGGGACCCCATCCGGAGCAGTACTTC
CASSGPGPHPEQYF
>NA|TRBJ1-4|NA|TRBV27
TGTGCCAGCAGTTTAGATTCACGGAAACTGTTTTTT
CASSLDSRKLFF
>NA|TRBJ2-1|NA|TRBV7-9
TGTGCCAGCAGGGTAGGGACCAGCTCCTACAATGAGCAGTTCTTC
CASRVGTSSYNEQFF
>TRBD1|TRBJ1-4|NA|TRBV5-5
TGTGCCAGCAGCTTGGATTTGGGACAGTCTAATGAAAAACTGTTTTTT
CASSLDLGQSNEKLFF
>TRBD1|TRBJ2-3|NA|TRBV27
TGTGCCAGCAGTCTCGGGACAGCCGGCACAGATACGCAGTATTTT
CASSLGTAGTDTQYF